This TCR beta chain was identified during a study of response to subunit inactivated influenza vaccine. Study-level findings and limits: Each seasonal influenza vaccination, the authors suggested, recruits few new T cells.

About this clonotype itself: Its antigen is unidentified. Sequence at one end of the junction differs from germline and may be a read error.

TCRdb passed the RT-PCR reads through MiXCR, listing each CDR3 protein once. The table lists about 700,000 distinct CDR3 sequences, around 13% of them singletons. Germline assignment: CDR1 SGHKS and CDR2 YYEKEE (reference sequence). This CDR3 comprises 15 residues. This receptor was obtained from a man between 45 and 60 years old who received an inactivated influenza vaccine. Sequencing was performed on PBMCs from blood, taken around two weeks before vaccination. The chain carries TRBV5-5 and TRBJ1-4; TRBD1 agrees at 8 bases. CDR3 sequence: CARSGRGQTTEKLFF. In nucleotides, the CDR3 is TGTGCCAGGTCGGGCAGGGGGCAGACTACTGAAAAACTGTTTTTT.